This T cell receptor beta chain was sequenced for a study of T cell responses to AZD1222 COVID-19 vaccine. Whole-study results and caveats: Every sample of the repertoires postdated the peak T cell response. Donors were chiefly white British, with a greater number of females, and clonal diversity was perhaps underestimated. Regions 160-218 and 743-854 dominated among vaccine-associated CD4 TCRs spanning spike. Just 5 to 7 AZD1222 recipients were seropositive at baseline.

Note on this clone: Its antigen is as yet unknown.

TCRdb's table, derived via immunoSEQ multiplex PCR, lists solely in-frame clones and lacks some. The sample has 74,000 or so clones; 84% are singletons. From germline, CDR1 is KGHSH and CDR2 LQKENI. The germline V and J ends were trimmed by 6 bases and 5 bases, with 10 bases remaining between them. The CDR3 is 12 residues long. The TCR was taken from an adult in good health. The chain recombines TRBV18 with TRBJ2-5; D is tentatively TRBD1 or TRBD2 (5 bases each). Specimen: peripheral blood, collected on day 0 of AZD1222 vaccination. CDR3 residues: CASSGVMETQYF. The CDR3 DNA sequence: TGTGCCAGCTCGGGGGTGATGGAGACCCAGTACTTC.